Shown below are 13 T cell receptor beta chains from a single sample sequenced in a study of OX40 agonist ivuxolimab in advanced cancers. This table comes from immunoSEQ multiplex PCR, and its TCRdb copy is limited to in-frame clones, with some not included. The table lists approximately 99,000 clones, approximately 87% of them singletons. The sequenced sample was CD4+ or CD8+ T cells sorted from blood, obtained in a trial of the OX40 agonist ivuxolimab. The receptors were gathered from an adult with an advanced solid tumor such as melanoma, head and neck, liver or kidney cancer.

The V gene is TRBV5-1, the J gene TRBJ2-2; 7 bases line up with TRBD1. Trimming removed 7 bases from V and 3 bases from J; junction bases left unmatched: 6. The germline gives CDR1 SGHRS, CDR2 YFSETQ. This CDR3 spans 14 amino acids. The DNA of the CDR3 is TGCGCCAGCTCTCGACAGGGTGACACCGGGGAGCTGTTTTTT. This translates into CASSRQGDTGELFF.

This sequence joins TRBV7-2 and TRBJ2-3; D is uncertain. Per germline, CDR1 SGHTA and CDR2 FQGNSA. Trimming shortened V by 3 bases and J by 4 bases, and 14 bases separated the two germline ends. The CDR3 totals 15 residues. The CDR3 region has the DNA TGTGCCAGCAGCTTTCAATTTGGCCCACCAGATACGCAGTATTTT. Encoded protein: CASSFQFGPPDTQYF. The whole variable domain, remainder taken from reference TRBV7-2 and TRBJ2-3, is GAGVSQSPSNKVTEKGKDVELRCDPISGHTALYWYRQSLGQGLEFLIYFQGNSAPDKSGLPSDRFSAERTGGSVSTLTIQRTQQEDSAVYLCASSFQFGPPDTQYFGPGTRLTVL.

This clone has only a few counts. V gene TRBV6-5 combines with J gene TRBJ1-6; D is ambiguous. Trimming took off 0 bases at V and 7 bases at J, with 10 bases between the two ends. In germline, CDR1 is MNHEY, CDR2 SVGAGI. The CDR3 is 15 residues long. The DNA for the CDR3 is TGTGCCAGCAGTTACTCCCCTACGGGGAATTCACCCCTCCACTTT. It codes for CASSYSPTGNSPLHF.

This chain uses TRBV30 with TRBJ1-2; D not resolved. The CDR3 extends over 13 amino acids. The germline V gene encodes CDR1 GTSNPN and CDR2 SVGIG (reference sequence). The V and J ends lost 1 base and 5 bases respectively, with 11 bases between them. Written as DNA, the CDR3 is TGTGCCTGGAGTGGGGTGGGCCGGTATGGCTACACCTTC. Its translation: CAWSGVGRYGYTF.

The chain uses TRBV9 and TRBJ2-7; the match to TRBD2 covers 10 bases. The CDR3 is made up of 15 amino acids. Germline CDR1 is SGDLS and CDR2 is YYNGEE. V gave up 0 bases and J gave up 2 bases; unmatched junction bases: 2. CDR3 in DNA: TGTGCCAGCAGCGTAGGGAGCGGGGGGGCCTACGAGCAGTACTTC. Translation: CASSVGSGGAYEQYF.

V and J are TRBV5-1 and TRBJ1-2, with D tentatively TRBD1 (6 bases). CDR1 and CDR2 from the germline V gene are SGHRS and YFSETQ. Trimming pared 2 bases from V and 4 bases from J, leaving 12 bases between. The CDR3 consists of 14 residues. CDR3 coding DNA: TGCGCCAGCAGCTTTGGGACGGGGGCCTATGGCTACACCTTC. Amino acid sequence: CASSFGTGAYGYTF.

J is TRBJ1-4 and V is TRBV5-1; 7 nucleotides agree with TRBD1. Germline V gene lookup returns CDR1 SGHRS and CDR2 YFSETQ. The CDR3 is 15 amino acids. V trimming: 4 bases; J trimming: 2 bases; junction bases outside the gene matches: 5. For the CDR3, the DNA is TGCGCCAGCAGCGGCATGACAGGGACTAATGAAAAACTGTTTTTT. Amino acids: CASSGMTGTNEKLFF.

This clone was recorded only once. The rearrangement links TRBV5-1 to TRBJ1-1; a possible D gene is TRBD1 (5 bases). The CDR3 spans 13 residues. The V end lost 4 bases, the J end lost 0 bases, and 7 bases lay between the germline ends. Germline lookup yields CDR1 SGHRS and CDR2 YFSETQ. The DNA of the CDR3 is TGCGCCAGCAGCCTGGACATGAACACTGAAGCTTTCTTT. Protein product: CASSLDMNTEAFF.

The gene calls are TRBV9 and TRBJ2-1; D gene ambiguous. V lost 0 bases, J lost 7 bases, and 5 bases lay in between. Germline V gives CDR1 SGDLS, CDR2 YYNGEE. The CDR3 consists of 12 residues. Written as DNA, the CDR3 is TGTGCCAGCAGCGTAGGAAGGAATGAGCAGTTCTTC. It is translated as CASSVGRNEQFF. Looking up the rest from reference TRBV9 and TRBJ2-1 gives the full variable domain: DSGVTQTPKHLITATGQRVTLRCSPRSGDLSVYWYQQSLDQGLQFLIQYYNGEERAKGNILERFSAQQFPDLHSELNLSSLELGDSALYFCASSVGRNEQFFGPGTRLTVL.

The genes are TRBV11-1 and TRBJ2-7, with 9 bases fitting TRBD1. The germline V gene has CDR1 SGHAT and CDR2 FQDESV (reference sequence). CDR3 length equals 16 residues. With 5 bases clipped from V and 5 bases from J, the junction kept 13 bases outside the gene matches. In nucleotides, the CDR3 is TGTGCCAGCAGCCAGAGCTCCGGGACAGGGCTCCACGAGCAGTACTTC. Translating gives CASSQSSGTGLHEQYF. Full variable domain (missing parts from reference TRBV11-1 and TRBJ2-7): EAEVAQSPRYKITEKSQAVAFWCDPISGHATLYWYRQILGQGPELLVQFQDESVVDDSQLPKDRFSAERLKGVDSTLKIQPAELGDSAMYLCASSQSSGTGLHEQYFGPGTRLTVT.

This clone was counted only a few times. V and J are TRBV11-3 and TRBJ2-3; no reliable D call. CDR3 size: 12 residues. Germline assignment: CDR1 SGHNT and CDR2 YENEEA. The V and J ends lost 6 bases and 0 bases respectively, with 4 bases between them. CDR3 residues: CASRPSTDTQYF. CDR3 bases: TGTGCCAGCAGACCTAGCACAGATACGCAGTATTTT.

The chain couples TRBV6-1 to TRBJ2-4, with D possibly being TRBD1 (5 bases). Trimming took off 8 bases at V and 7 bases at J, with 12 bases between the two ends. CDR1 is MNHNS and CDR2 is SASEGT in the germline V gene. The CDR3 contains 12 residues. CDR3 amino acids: CASWGSRNIQYF. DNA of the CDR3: TGTGCCAGCTGGGGCAGTAGGAACATTCAGTACTTC.

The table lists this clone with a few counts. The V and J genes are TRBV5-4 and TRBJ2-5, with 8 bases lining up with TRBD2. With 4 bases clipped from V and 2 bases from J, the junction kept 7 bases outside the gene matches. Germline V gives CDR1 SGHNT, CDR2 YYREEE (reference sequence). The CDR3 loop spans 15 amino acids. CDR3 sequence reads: CASSPGGAGQETQYF. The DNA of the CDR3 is TGTGCCAGCAGCCCGGGGGGGGCGGGTCAAGAGACCCAGTACTTC.